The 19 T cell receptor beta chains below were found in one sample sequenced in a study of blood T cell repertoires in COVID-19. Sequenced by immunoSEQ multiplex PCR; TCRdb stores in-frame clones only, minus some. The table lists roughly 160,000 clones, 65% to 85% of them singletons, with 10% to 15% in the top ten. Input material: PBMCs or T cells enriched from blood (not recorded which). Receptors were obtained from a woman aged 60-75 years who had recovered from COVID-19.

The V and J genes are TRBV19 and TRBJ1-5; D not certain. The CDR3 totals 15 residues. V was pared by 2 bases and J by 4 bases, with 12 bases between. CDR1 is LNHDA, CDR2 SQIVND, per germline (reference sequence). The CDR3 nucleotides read TGTGCCAGTAGTATATGGAGGGCACAAAATCAGCCCCAGCATTTT. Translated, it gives CASSIWRAQNQPQHF. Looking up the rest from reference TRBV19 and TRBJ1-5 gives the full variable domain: DGGITQSPKYLFRKEGQNVTLSCEQNLNHDAMYWYRQDPGQGLRLIYYSQIVNDFQKGDIAEGYSVSREKKESFPLTVTSAQKNPTAFYLCASSIWRAQNQPQHFGDGTRLSIL.

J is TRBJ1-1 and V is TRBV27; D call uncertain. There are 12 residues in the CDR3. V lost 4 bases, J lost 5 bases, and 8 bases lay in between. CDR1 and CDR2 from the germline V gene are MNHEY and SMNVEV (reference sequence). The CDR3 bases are TGTGCCAGCAGTTCAATCGGGACTGAAGCTTTCTTT. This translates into CASSSIGTEAFF.

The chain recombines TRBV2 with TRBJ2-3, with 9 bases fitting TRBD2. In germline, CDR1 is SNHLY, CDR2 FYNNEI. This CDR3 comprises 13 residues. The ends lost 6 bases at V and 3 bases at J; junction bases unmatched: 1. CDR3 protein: CASRTSGTDTQYF. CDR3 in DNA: TGTGCCAGCAGAACTAGCGGGACAGATACGCAGTATTTT.

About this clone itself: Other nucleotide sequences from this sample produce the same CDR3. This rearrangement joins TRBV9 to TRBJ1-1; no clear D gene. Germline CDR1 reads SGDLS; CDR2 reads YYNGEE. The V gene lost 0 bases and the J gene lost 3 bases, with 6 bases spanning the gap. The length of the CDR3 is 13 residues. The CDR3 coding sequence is TGTGCCAGCAGCGTAGCGGGAGACACTGAAGCTTTCTTT. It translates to CASSVAGDTEAFF.

In DNA, the CDR3 is TGTGCCAGCAGCAAACGGGGAATTGGCTACACCTTC. Its protein product is CASSKRGIGYTF. V and J are TRBV21-1 and TRBJ1-2. TRBV21-1 is listed as a pseudogene. The CDR3 loop spans 12 amino acids.

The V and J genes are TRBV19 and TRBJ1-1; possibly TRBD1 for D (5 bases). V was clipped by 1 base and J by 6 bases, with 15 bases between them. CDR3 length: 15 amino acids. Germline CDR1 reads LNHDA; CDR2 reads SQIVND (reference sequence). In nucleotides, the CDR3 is TGTGCCAGTAGTATAGGGGGCAGCCGGGGGTCTGAAGCTTTCTTT. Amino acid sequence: CASSIGGSRGSEAFF.

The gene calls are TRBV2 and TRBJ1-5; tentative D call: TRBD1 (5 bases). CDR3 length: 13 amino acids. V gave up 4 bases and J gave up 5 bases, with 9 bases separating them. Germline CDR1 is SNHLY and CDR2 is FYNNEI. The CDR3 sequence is CASSGQSYQPQHF. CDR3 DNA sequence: TGTGCCAGCAGTGGACAGAGTTATCAGCCCCAGCATTTT.

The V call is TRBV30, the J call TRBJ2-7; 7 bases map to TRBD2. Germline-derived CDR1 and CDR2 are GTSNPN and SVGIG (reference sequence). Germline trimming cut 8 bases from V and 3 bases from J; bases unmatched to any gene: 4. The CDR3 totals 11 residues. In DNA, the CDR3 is TGTGCCGGCCGCGGGGGCTACGAGCAGTACTTC. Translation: CAGRGGYEQYF.

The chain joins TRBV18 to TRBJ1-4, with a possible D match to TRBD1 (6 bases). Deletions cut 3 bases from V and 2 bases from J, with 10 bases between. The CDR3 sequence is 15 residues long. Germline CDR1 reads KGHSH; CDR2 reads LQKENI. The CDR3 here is CASSPGAGTNEKLFF. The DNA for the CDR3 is TGTGCCAGCTCACCGGGGGCCGGGACTAATGAAAAACTGTTTTTT.

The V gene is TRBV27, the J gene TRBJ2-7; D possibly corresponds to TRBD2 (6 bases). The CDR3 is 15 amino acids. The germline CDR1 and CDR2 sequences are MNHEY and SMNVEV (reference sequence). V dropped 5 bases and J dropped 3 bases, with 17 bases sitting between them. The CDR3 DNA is TGTGCCAGCAGTCTTCTTGGGACTGGAAGCTACGAGCAGTACTTC. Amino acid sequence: CASSLLGTGSYEQYF.

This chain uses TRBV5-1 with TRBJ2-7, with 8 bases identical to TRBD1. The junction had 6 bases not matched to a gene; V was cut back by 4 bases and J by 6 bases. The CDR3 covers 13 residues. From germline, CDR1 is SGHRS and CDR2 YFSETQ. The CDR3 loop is CASSGGTGGEQYF. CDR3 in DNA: TGCGCCAGCAGCGGTGGGACAGGTGGCGAGCAGTACTTC.

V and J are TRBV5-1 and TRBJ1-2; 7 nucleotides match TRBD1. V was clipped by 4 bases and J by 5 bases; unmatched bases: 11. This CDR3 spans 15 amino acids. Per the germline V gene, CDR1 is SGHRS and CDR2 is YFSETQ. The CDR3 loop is CASSQQGSGDYGYTF. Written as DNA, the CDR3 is TGCGCCAGCAGCCAACAGGGGAGTGGAGATTATGGCTACACCTTC.

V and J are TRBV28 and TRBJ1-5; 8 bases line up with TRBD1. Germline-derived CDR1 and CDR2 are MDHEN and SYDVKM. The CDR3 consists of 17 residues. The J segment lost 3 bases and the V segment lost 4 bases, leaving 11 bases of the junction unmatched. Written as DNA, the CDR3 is TGTGCCAGCAGTTACGACAGGGGATTTTTTAACAATCAGCCCCAGCATTTT. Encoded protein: CASSYDRGFFNNQPQHF.

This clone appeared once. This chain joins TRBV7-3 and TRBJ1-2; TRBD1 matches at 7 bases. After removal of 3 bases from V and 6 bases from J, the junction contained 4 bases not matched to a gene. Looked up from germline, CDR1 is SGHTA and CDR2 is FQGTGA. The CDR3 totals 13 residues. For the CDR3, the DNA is TGTGCCAGCAGCTTCGAGGGGGCGCATGGCTACACCTTC. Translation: CASSFEGAHGYTF.

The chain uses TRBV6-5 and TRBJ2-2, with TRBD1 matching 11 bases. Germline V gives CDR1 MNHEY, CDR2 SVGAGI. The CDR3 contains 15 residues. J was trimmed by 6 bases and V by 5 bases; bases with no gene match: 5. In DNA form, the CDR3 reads TGTGCCAGCAGTCAGGGACAGGGGGTCCCCGGGGAGCTGTTTTTT. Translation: CASSQGQGVPGELFF.

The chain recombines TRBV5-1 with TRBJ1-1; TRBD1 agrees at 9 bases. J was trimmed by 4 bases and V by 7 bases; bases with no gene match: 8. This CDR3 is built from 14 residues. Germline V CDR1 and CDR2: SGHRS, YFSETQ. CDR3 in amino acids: CASLLGTGSTEAFF. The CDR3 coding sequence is TGCGCCAGCCTGCTCGGGACAGGGTCCACTGAAGCTTTCTTT. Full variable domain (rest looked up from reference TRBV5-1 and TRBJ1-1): KAGVTQTPRYLIKTRGQQVTLSCSPISGHRSVSWYQQTPGQGLQFLFEYFSETQRNKGNFPGRFSGRQFSNSRSEMNVSTLELGDSALYLCASLLGTGSTEAFFGQGTRLTVV.

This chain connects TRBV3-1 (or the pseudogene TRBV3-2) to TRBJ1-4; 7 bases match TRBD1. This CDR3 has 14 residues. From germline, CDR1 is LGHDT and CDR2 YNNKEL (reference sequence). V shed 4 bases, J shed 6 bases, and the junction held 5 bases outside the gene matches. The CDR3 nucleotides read TGTGCCAGCAGCCCCATTGACAGGGATGAAAAACTGTTTTTT. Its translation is CASSPIDRDEKLFF.

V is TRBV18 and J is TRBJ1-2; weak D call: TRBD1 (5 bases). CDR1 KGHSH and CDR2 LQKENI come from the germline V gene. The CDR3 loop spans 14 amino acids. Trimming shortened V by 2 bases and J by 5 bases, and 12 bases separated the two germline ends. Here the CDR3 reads CASSPGRGNYGYTF. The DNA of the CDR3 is TGTGCCAGCTCACCAGGGAGGGGAAATTATGGCTACACCTTC.

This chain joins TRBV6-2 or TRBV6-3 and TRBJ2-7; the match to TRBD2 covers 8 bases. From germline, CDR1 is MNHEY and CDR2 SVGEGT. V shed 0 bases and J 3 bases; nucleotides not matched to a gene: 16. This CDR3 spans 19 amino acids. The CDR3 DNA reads TGTGCCAGCAGTTACTCGCACCCCTTAGTGGCGGGAGGTCGCTACGAGCAGTACTTC. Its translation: CASSYSHPLVAGGRYEQYF.